The 23 T cell receptor beta chains given below trace back to one sample, sequenced in a study of CD8 T cell repertoires and HIV-1 epitope variants. Clones were sequenced by immunoSEQ multiplex PCR, and TCRdb holds only the in-frame ones, with some missing. The table records tens of thousands of clones, approximately 70% of them present only once. What was sequenced was uncultured baseline CD8+ T cells from peripheral blood mononuclear cells (PBMCs). All receptors come from a male donor with HIV.

V gene TRBV4-1 combines with J gene TRBJ2-7; 10 bases match TRBD1. CDR1 MGHRA and CDR2 YSYEKL come from the germline V gene. The V segment lost 5 bases and the J segment 2 bases; nucleotides outside the gene matches: 3. CDR3 length: 14 residues. Written as DNA, the CDR3 is TGCGCCAGCAGCTCCGGGACAGGGGCCTACGAGCAGTACTTC. It yields the protein CASSSGTGAYEQYF.

The gene calls are TRBV9 and TRBJ1-1; TRBD1 is a possible D gene (5 bases). The CDR3 loop spans 13 amino acids. Trimming left V 3 bases short and J 0 bases short, with 6 bases between. Germline V gene sequence: CDR1 SGDLS, CDR2 YYNGEE. CDR3 residues: CASSAQVNTEAFF. The CDR3 DNA reads TGTGCCAGCAGCGCACAGGTGAACACTGAAGCTTTCTTT.

This clone was detected only once. The chain combines TRBV27 with TRBJ2-5; TRBD2 matches at 10 bases. Germline V gene sequence: CDR1 MNHEY, CDR2 SMNVEV (reference sequence). The CDR3 has 16 amino acids. With V trimmed by 4 bases and J by 3 bases, 8 bases remained unmatched. The CDR3 DNA is TGTGCCAGCAGTTCAGGTTCCCTAGCGGGGGAAGAGACCCAGTACTTC. This sequence encodes CASSSGSLAGEETQYF.

The chain is built from TRBV28 and TRBJ2-7; 14 bases line up with TRBD2. Germline V gene sequence: CDR1 MDHEN, CDR2 SYDVKM. The length of the CDR3 is 15 residues. J gave up 7 bases and V 5 bases, and 7 bases lay outside the gene matches. Written as DNA, the CDR3 is TGTGCCAGCAGTCCCGGGACTAGCGGGAGAAGGGAGCAGTACTTC. Translated: CASSPGTSGRREQYF.

In this sample, this clone turned up once. The chain recombines TRBV28 with TRBJ2-7; D remains unclear. Trimming took off 4 bases at V and 6 bases at J, with 13 bases between the two ends. Per germline, CDR1 MDHEN and CDR2 SYDVKM. This CDR3 region has 13 residues. The CDR3: CASSSAQKSEQYF. The CDR3 DNA reads as TGTGCCAGCAGTTCCGCTCAGAAGAGCGAGCAGTACTTC.

The sample holds a few counts of this clone. The chain recombines TRBV7-2 with TRBJ2-7; 10 bases are a match to TRBD1. J gave up 5 bases and V 4 bases, and 11 bases lay outside the gene matches. This CDR3 comprises 16 residues. Germline V gene sequence: CDR1 SGHTA, CDR2 FQGNSA. Here the CDR3 DNA reads TGTGCCAGCAGCTCCGCCGGACAGGGGGTGAATAACGAGCAGTACTTC. Translating gives CASSSAGQGVNNEQYF.

This chain joins TRBV9 and TRBJ1-3, with 7 positions matching TRBD1. The CDR3 is 17 residues long. V dropped 0 bases and J dropped 0; count of bases not matched to a gene: 6. CDR1 and CDR2 from the germline V gene are SGDLS and YYNGEE. CDR3 DNA sequence: TGTGCCAGCAGCGTAGATCCGGGACAGTCCTCTGGAAACACCATATATTTT. Translation gives CASSVDPGQSSGNTIYF.

This clone occurred a few times. The CDR3 sequence is CASSLTENYSNQPQHF. The CDR3 DNA is TGTGCCAGCAGTTTAACAGAGAATTATAGCAATCAGCCCCAGCATTTT. The chain combines TRBV6-6 with TRBJ1-5; unclear D gene. The germline CDR1 and CDR2 sequences are MNHNY and SVGAGI (reference sequence). The CDR3 totals 16 residues. V was shortened by 4 bases and J by 0 bases, with 13 bases between the two germline ends.

The rearrangement joins TRBV28 to TRBJ2-5, with 7 bases aligning to TRBD1. J lost 1 base, V lost 4 bases, and 6 bases had no gene match. The CDR3 covers 15 residues. CDR1 and CDR2 from the germline V gene are MDHEN and SYDVKM. The DNA of the CDR3 is TGTGCCAGCAGTTCCTTGACAGGGTTCCAAGAGACCCAGTACTTC. Residues: CASSSLTGFQETQYF. Drawing the rest from reference TRBV28 and TRBJ2-5, the complete variable domain is DVKVTQSSRYLVKRTGEKVFLECVQDMDHENMFWYRQDPGLGLRLIYFSYDVKMKEKGDIPEGYSVSREKKERFSLILESASTNQTSMYLCASSSLTGFQETQYFGPGTRLLVL.

The V gene is TRBV29-1, the J gene TRBJ1-3, with 7 bases fitting TRBD1. This CDR3 comprises 13 residues. The germline CDR1 and CDR2 sequences are SQVTM and ANQGSEA. V trimming: 4 bases; J trimming: 4 bases; junction bases outside the gene matches: 4. The CDR3 DNA follows: TGCAGCGTTGGACAGGGACAAGGAAACACCATATATTTT. It is translated as CSVGQGQGNTIYF.

The rearrangement uses TRBV29-1 and TRBJ2-1; 11 nucleotides match TRBD2. V lost 7 bases and J lost 7; bases outside the gene matches: 6. This CDR3 comprises 13 residues. From germline, CDR1 is SQVTM and CDR2 ANQGSEA. As DNA, the CDR3 is TGCAGCGCCCGGGCTAGCGGGAGGAATGAGCAGTTCTTC. It codes for CSARASGRNEQFF.

CDR3 bases: TGTGCCACCAGCAGGGGACAGGGATATGAAAAACTGTTTTTT. This encodes CATSRGQGYEKLFF. V and J are TRBV15 and TRBJ1-4; 9 bases align to TRBD1. Germline CDR1 is LNHNV and CDR2 is YYDKDF (reference sequence). The CDR3 has 14 residues. V shed 3 bases and J 6 bases; nucleotides not matched to a gene: 2. The full variable domain, with the rest looked up from reference TRBV15 and TRBJ1-4, is DAMVIQNPRYQVTQFGKPVTLSCSQTLNHNVMYWYQQKSSQAPKLLFHYYDKDFNNEADTPDNFQSRRPNTSFCFLDIRSPGLGDTAMYLCATSRGQGYEKLFFGSGTQLSVL.

The V gene is TRBV19, the J gene TRBJ1-2, with 7 bases lining up with TRBD1. Germline V CDR1 and CDR2: LNHDA, SQIVND (reference sequence). After removal of 4 bases from V and 6 bases from J, the junction contained 11 bases not matched to a gene. This CDR3 spans 15 amino acids. The CDR3 DNA reads TGTGCCAGTAGTAACGTCTCTTGGCAGGGGGATGGCTACACCTTC. Protein: CASSNVSWQGDGYTF.

This clone was seen once. V usage is TRBV6-1 and J usage is TRBJ2-3; 10 nucleotides match TRBD2. J gave up 6 bases and V 1 base, and 7 bases lay outside the gene matches. This CDR3 has 16 amino acids. CDR1 and CDR2 from the germline V gene are MNHNS and SASEGT. The CDR3 sequence: CASSEGSGRARDTQYF. Here the CDR3 DNA reads TGTGCCAGCAGTGAAGGAAGCGGGAGGGCGCGCGATACGCAGTATTTT.

This clone was counted a single time. The gene calls are TRBV6-1 and TRBJ2-1; unclear D gene. V was shortened by 5 bases and J by 4 bases, with 3 bases between the two germline ends. This CDR3 is built from 11 residues. CDR1 is MNHNS and CDR2 is SASEGT in the germline V gene. CDR3 nucleotides: TGTGCCAGCAGTCCGTACAATGAGCAGTTCTTC. The encoded protein is CASSPYNEQFF.

The rearrangement uses TRBV5-8 and TRBJ2-5; 9 bases align to TRBD1. This CDR3 region has 15 residues. CDR1 and CDR2 (germline): SGHTS, YDEGEE. V lost 2 bases, J lost 6 bases, and 8 bases stayed unmatched. The CDR3 region is CASSLPGTGSKTQYF. DNA of the CDR3: TGTGCCAGCAGCTTACCCGGGACAGGGTCAAAGACCCAGTACTTC. Looking up the rest from reference TRBV5-8 and TRBJ2-5 gives the full variable domain: EAGVTQSPTHLIKTRGQQATLRCSPISGHTSVYWYQQALGLGLQFLLWYDEGEERNRGNFPPRFSGRQFPNYSSELNVNALELEDSALYLCASSLPGTGSKTQYFGPGTRLLVL.

The chain carries TRBV30 and TRBJ1-2; 9 bases are shared with TRBD1. V dropped 5 bases and J dropped 6; count of bases not matched to a gene: 13. This CDR3 contains 15 residues. Germline values: CDR1 GTSNPN, CDR2 SVGIG (reference sequence). This CDR3 is CAWSGQGYLRNGYTF. CDR3 DNA sequence: TGTGCCTGGTCGGGACAGGGCTACCTTCGGAATGGCTACACCTTC.

The rearrangement uses TRBV25-1 and TRBJ1-1; perhaps TRBD1 as D (5 bases). The V end lost 7 bases, the J end lost 0 bases, and 15 bases lay between the germline ends. The CDR3 runs to 15 residues. Germline CDR1 reads MGHDK; CDR2 reads SYGVNS. The CDR3 reads CASTPHGTLNTEAFF. The CDR3 nucleotides read TGTGCCAGCACACCACACGGGACTTTGAACACTGAAGCTTTCTTT.

The gene calls are TRBV5-1 and TRBJ2-2, with 15 bases lining up with TRBD2. V lost 4 bases and J lost 4; bases outside the gene matches: 11. This CDR3 is 19 amino acids long. Looked up from germline, CDR1 is SGHRS and CDR2 is YFSETQ. CDR3 in amino acids: CASSGLGTSGRSGTGELFF. The CDR3 nucleotides read TGCGCCAGCAGCGGACTCGGGACTAGCGGGAGGTCGGGCACCGGGGAGCTGTTTTTT.

This clone is a singleton in its sample. CDR3 bases: TGTGCCAGTAGTATTCAGCTCGCGGGGGGGCTTGAAGAGACCCAGTACTTC. It codes for CASSIQLAGGLEETQYF. The rearrangement links TRBV19 to TRBJ2-5, with TRBD2 identical over 9 bases. CDR3 length equals 17 residues. Trimming took 3 bases from V and 3 from J; bases not matched to a gene: 11. The germline gives CDR1 LNHDA, CDR2 SQIVND (reference sequence). Full variable domain (rest looked up from reference TRBV19 and TRBJ2-5): DGGITQSPKYLFRKEGQNVTLSCEQNLNHDAMYWYRQDPGQGLRLIYYSQIVNDFQKGDIAEGYSVSREKKESFPLTVTSAQKNPTAFYLCASSIQLAGGLEETQYFGPGTRLLVL.

V gene TRBV14 combines with J gene TRBJ1-4, with TRBD1 as a possible D gene (6 bases). Between the trimmed V and J ends, which lost 7 bases and 5 bases, there was a span of 11 bases. The CDR3 runs to 13 residues. The V gene's germline CDR1 is SGHDN and CDR2 FVKESK. This CDR3 is CASKGQLNEKLFF. The CDR3 region has the DNA TGTGCCAGCAAGGGACAACTCAATGAAAAACTGTTTTTT. The full variable domain, with the rest looked up from reference TRBV14 and TRBJ1-4, is EAGVTQFPSHSVIEKGQTVTLRCDPISGHDNLYWYRRVMGKEIKFLLHFVKESKQDESGMPNNRFLAERTGGTYSTLKVQPAELEDSGVYFCASKGQLNEKLFFGSGTQLSVL.

This clone was counted once. The chain couples TRBV10-2 to TRBJ2-7; D is undetermined. CDR3 length: 11 residues. CDR1 and CDR2 from the germline V gene are WSHSY and SAAADI. Trimming removed 0 bases at V and 4 bases at J, with 1 base between. The CDR3 bases are TGCGCCAGCAGTGAGTCGTACGAGCAGTACTTC. It encodes CASSESYEQYF.

There are a few counts of this clone. The rearrangement links TRBV5-1 to TRBJ2-5; D remains ambiguous. Germline CDR1 reads SGHRS; CDR2 reads YFSETQ. V lost 1 base and J 3 bases, leaving 7 bases between the germline ends. This CDR3 contains 13 residues. The CDR3 DNA sequence: TGCGCCAGCAGCTTGCAAGGGAAAGAGACCCAGTACTTC. Protein: CASSLQGKETQYF.